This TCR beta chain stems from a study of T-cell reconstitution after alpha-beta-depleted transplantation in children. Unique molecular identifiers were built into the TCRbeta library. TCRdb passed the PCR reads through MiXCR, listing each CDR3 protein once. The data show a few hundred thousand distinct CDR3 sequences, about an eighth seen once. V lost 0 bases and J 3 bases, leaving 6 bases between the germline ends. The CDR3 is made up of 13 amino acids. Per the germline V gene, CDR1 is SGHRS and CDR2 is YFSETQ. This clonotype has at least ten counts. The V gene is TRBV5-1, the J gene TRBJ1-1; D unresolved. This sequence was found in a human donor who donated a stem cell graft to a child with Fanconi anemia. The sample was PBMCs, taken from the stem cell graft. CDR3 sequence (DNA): TGCGCCAGCAGCTTGGTTCAGTACACTGAAGCTTTCTTT. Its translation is CASSLVQYTEAFF.